One T cell receptor beta chain is described in this entry. The antigen is unknown. Donors came from a validation cohort of about 110 subjects, distinct from the first 666-subject cohort. This entry belongs to a study of cytomegalovirus exposure and HLA in healthy donors. Whole-study findings and limits: The study labeled 164 TCR beta chains cytomegalovirus-associated.

Germline lookup yields CDR1 SGHDT and CDR2 YYEEEE. Trimming removed 6 bases at V and 0 bases at J, with 10 bases between. The CDR3 is made up of 13 amino acids. The data were produced by immunoSEQ multiplex PCR, yet TCRdb's version contains in-frame clones alone and is incomplete. The sample yields 130,000 or so clones, 85% to 90% seen once. Sample: PBMCs. V is TRBV5-6 and J is TRBJ2-7; TRBD1 is a possible D gene (5 bases). This TCR was sampled from a woman aged 18-30 years in good health and CMV-seronegative. The CDR3 is CASKGQDSYEQYF. The CDR3 DNA sequence: TGTGCCAGCAAAGGACAAGACTCCTACGAGCAGTACTTC.